This TCR beta chain is drawn from a study of blood T cell repertoires in COVID-19. In the original workflow: Reference gene primers were amplified, and this amplification served to estimate nucleated cell counts. The repertoire was sequenced with immunoSEQ multiplex PCR; TCRdb's copy has only in-frame clones and lacks some. V, J and clone size are those of that table, while D and trimming were read from the DNA. The table has 250,000 to 300,000 clones, about 86% seen once. The germline V gene has CDR1 MNHEY and CDR2 SMNVEV (reference sequence). The CDR3 consists of 13 residues. The ends were cut back, 7 bases at V and 4 bases at J, with 12 bases in the middle.

The specimen was peripheral blood. This TCR derives from a man between 18 and 29 years old with active or convalescent COVID-19. The genes are TRBV27 and TRBJ2-3, with D possibly being TRBD1 (7 bases). In DNA, the CDR3 is TGTGCCAGCAACCAGGGGGGTGCAGATACGCAGTATTTT. Amino acid sequence: CASNQGGADTQYF.